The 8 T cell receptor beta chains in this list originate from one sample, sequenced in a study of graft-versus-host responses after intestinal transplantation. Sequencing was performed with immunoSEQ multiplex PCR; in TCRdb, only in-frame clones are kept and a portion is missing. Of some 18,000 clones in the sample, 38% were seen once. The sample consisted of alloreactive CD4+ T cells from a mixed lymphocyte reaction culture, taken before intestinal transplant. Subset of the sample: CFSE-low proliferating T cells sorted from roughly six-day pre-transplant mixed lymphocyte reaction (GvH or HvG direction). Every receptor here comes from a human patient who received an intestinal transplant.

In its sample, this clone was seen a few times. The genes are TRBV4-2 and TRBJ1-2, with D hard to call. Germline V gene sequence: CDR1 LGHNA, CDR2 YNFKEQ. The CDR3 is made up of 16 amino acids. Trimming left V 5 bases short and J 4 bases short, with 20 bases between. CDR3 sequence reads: CASSLGSGTNLYGYTF. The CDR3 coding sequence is TGTGCCAGCAGCTTGGGGTCAGGCACAAACCTCTATGGCTACACCTTC.

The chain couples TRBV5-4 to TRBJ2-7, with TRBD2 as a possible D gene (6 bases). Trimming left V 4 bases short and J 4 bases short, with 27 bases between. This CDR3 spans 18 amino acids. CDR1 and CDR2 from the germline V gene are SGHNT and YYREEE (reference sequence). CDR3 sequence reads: CASSRPGLLTGSGYEQYF. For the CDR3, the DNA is TGTGCCAGCAGCCGGCCGGGACTGCTGACGGGGTCCGGGTACGAGCAGTACTTC.

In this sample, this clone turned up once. The CDR3 nucleotides are TGCGCCAGCAGGGATCCCCCGGGACAGGGGGTGAACACTGAAGCTTTCTTT. This sequence encodes CASRDPPGQGVNTEAFF. V usage is TRBV10-2 and J usage is TRBJ1-1, with 11 bases that match TRBD1. Germline CDR1 and CDR2: WSHSY and SAAADI. Trimming removed 6 bases from V and 0 bases from J; junction bases left unmatched: 9. This CDR3 region has 17 residues.

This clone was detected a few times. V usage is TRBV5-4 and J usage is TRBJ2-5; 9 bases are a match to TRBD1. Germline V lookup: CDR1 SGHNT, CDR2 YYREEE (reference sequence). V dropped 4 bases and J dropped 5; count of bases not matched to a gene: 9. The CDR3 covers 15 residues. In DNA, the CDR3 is TGTGCCAGCAGCAACTGGGGACAGGGTCGGGAGACCCAGTACTTC. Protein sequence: CASSNWGQGRETQYF.

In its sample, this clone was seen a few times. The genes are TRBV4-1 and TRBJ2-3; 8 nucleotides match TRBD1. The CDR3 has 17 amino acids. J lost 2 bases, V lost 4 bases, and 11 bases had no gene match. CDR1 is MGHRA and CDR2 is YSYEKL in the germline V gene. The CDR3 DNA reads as TGCGCCAGCAGCCTTCAGGGGGCAGCAGGTAACACAGATACGCAGTATTTT. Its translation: CASSLQGAAGNTDTQYF.

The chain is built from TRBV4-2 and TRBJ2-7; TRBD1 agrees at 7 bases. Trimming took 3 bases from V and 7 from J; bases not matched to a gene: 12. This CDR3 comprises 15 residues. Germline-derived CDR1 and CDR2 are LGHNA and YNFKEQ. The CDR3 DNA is TGTGCCAGCAGCCAGTTGGACAGGATACGCAGAGAGCAGTACTTC. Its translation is CASSQLDRIRREQYF.

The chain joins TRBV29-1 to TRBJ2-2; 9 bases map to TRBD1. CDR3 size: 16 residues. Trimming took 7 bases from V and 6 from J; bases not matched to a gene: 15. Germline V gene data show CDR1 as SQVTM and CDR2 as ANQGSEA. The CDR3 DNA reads TGCAGCGCCAAAGGGGTTACAGGGGGCTTGGCCGGGGAGCTGTTTTTT. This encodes CSAKGVTGGLAGELFF.

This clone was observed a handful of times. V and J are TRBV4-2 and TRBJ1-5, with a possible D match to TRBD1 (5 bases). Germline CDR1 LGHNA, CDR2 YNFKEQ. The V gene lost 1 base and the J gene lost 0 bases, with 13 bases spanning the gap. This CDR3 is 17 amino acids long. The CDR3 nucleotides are TGTGCCAGCAGCCAAGGGCAGGGCGCTTATAGCAATCAGCCCCAGCATTTT. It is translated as CASSQGQGAYSNQPQHF.